A selection of T cell receptor beta chains follows, all from one sample in a study of response to subunit inactivated influenza vaccine. Using its own MiXCR run on the RT-PCR reads, TCRdb lists one record per CDR3 protein. This table holds over 750,000 distinct CDR3 sequences, less than 25% found once. The source material was PBMCs from blood, sampled more than 4 days after vaccination. Receptors originate from a man in his fifties who received an inactivated influenza vaccine. Both conserved end residues are part of each CDR3. D genes are given only for firm matches. Rows give clone size only sometimes, using once, few, many, or a class for an expanded clone.

few	TRBV4-2	-	TRBJ2-2	CASSQNPFRQPGGELFF	TGTGCCAGCAGCCAGAACCCGTTTAGACAGCCCGGCGGGGAGCTGTTTTTT
-	TRBV6-1	-	TRBJ2-7	CASSLLRTEIYEQYF	TGTGCCAGCAGTCTCCTACGGACCGAAATCTACGAGCAGTACTTC
-	TRBV25-1	TRBD2	TRBJ2-5	CASSESRQAGGETQYF	TGTGCCAGCAGTGAATCTCGCCAAGCGGGGGGAGAGACCCAGTACTTC
-	TRBV7-3	-	TRBJ2-1	CASSLAPLNEQFF	TGTGCCAGCAGCTTAGCTCCTCTAAATGAGCAGTTCTTC
-	TRBV15	-	TRBJ1-1	CATSRDDRTEAFF	TGTGCCACCAGCAGAGATGATCGCACTGAAGCTTTCTTT
-	TRBV20-1	-	TRBJ2-5	CSARAPLWETQYF	TGCAGTGCTAGGGCCCCTTTGTGGGAGACCCAGTACTTC
-	TRBV5-4	-	TRBJ2-2	CASSLAKQNTGELFF	TGTGCCAGCAGCTTAGCTAAGCAGAACACCGGGGAGCTGTTTTTT
-	TRBV29-1	TRBD2	TRBJ2-7	CSVSPGLAGVYEQYF	TGCAGCGTTTCCCCCGGACTAGCGGGAGTATACGAGCAGTACTTC
few	TRBV9	TRBD2	TRBJ2-1	CASSGGTMGEQFF	TGTGCCAGCAGCGGGGGGACTATGGGTGAGCAGTTCTTC
-	TRBV12-3/TRBV12-4	-	TRBJ2-7	CASSLGPPGASYEQYF	TGTGCCAGCAGTTTGGGCCCCCCGGGGGCTTCCTACGAGCAGTACTTC
-	TRBV5-1	-	TRBJ2-5	CASRLDTDQETQYF	TGCGCCAGCAGACTAGATACGGACCAAGAGACCCAGTACTTC
-	TRBV5-1	TRBD1	TRBJ2-7	CASYGQGPSEQYF	TGCGCCAGCTACGGACAGGGGCCGTCCGAGCAGTACTTC
-	TRBV29-1	-	TRBJ1-1	CSVAGTRNTEAFF	TGCAGCGTTGCCGGGACACGCAACACTGAAGCTTTCTTT
-	TRBV2	-	TRBJ2-4	CASSDSRAKNIQYF	TGTGCCAGCAGTGATAGCCGCGCCAAAAACATTCAGTACTTC
-	TRBV11-2	-	TRBJ2-1	CASSSGTFGEQFF	TGTGCCAGCAGCTCCGGGACCTTCGGTGAGCAGTTCTTC
-	TRBV7-6	-	TRBJ2-5	CASSLSGHAETQYF	TGTGCCAGCAGCTTATCGGGCCACGCGGAGACCCAGTACTTC
-	TRBV13	TRBD2	TRBJ2-7	CASSTGTSGDLSYEQYF	TGTGCCAGCAGCACAGGGACTAGCGGGGATCTATCCTACGAGCAGTACTTC
-	TRBV7-2	-	TRBJ2-7	CASSMGLSTYEQYF	TGTGCCAGCAGCATGGGTCTGAGTACCTACGAGCAGTACTTC
-	TRBV7-2	-	TRBJ1-5	CASSLDDTYNQPQHF	TGTGCCAGCAGCCTCGACGACACGTACAATCAGCCCCAGCATTTT
-	TRBV7-9	-	TRBJ2-7	CASSLGQGRGYF	TGTGCCAGCAGCTTAGGTCAAGGCCGAGGGTACTTC
-	TRBV5-1	-	TRBJ2-7	CASSLRGLYSYEQYF	TGCGCCAGCAGCTTGCGGGGACTGTACTCCTACGAGCAGTACTTC
-	TRBV12-3/TRBV12-4	TRBD1	TRBJ2-7	CASSLGWTGYEQYF	TGTGCCAGCAGTTTAGGTTGGACAGGGTACGAGCAGTACTTC
-	TRBV5-1	TRBD1	TRBJ2-7	CASSLQSGQGGHEQYF	TGCGCCAGCAGCTTACAATCGGGACAGGGGGGCCACGAGCAGTACTTC
few	TRBV28	-	TRBJ1-4	CASSFMETNEKLFF	TGTGCCAGCAGTTTTATGGAAACTAATGAAAAACTGTTTTTT
few	TRBV5-4	-	TRBJ1-3	CASSLGGTANIGNTIYF	TGTGCCAGCAGCTTGGGGGGGACGGCGAATATTGGAAACACCATATATTTT
-	TRBV7-2	-	TRBJ1-4	CASSLRGGPSEKLFF	TGTGCCAGCAGCTTGAGGGGGGGGCCGTCCGAAAAACTGTTTTTT
-	TRBV7-3	TRBD2	TRBJ2-1	CASSFLRLAGSNEQFF	TGTGCCAGCAGCTTTCTCAGACTAGCGGGGAGCAATGAGCAGTTCTTC
few	TRBV5-6	TRBD1	TRBJ2-7	CASKTGEFYEQYF	TGTGCCAGCAAGACAGGGGAGTTCTACGAGCAGTACTTC
few	TRBV7-2	-	TRBJ2-3	CASSFPFPTGSPDTQYF	TGTGCCAGCAGCTTCCCATTTCCCACGGGAAGTCCAGATACGCAGTATTTT
few	TRBV30	TRBD1	TRBJ1-5	CAWSVRDSQPQHF	TGTGCCTGGAGTGTCCGGGACAGTCAGCCCCAGCATTTT
few	TRBV7-2	-	TRBJ2-5	CASSEFRTSWETQYF	TGTGCCAGCAGCGAATTCAGGACCTCATGGGAGACCCAGTACTTC
-	TRBV6-2/TRBV6-3	TRBD2	TRBJ2-7	CASSYSIGLAGAYEQYF	TGTGCCAGCAGTTACTCGATCGGACTAGCGGGAGCCTACGAGCAGTACTTC
-	TRBV7-3	TRBD2	TRBJ2-3	CASSEQGAGGPTDTQYF	TGTGCCAGCAGCGAACAGGGAGCGGGAGGACCCACAGATACGCAGTATTTT
-	TRBV5-4	-	TRBJ2-1	CASSSGQRYNEQFF	TGTGCCAGCAGCTCCGGACAGAGATACAATGAGCAGTTCTTC
many	TRBV12-3/TRBV12-4	TRBD1	TRBJ1-1	CASSLRGGVNTEAFF	TGTGCCAGCAGTTTACGAGGGGGCGTGAACACTGAAGCTTTCTTT